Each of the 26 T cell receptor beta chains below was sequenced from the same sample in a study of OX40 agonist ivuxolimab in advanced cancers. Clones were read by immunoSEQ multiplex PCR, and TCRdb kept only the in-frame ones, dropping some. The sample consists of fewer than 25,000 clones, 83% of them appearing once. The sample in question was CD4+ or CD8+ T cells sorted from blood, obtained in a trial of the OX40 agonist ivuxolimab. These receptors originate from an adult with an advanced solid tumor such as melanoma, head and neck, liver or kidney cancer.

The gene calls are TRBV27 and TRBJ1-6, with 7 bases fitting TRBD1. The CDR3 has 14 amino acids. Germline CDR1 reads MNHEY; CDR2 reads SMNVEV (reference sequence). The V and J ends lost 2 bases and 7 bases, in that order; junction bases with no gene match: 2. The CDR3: CASSLETGNSPLHF. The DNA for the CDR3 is TGTGCCAGCAGTTTAGAGACAGGGAATTCACCCCTCCACTTT.

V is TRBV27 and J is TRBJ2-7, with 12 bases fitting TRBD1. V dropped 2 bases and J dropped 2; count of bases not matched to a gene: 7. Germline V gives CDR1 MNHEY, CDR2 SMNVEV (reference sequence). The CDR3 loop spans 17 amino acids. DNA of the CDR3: TGTGCCAGCAGTTTAATAGGGGACAGGGGGCTAACCTACGAGCAGTACTTC. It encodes CASSLIGDRGLTYEQYF.

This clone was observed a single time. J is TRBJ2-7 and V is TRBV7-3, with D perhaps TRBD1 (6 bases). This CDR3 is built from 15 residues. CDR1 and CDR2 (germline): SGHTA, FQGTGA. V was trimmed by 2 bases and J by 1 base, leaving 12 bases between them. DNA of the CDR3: TGTGCCAGCAGCTTACAGGGGCCCCCTTCCTACGAGCAGTACTTC. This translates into CASSLQGPPSYEQYF.

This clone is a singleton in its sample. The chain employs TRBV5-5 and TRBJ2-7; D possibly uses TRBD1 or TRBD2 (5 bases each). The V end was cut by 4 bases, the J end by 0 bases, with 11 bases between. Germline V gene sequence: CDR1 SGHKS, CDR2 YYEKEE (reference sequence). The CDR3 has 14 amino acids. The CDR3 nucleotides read TGTGCCAGCAGCCTCCGGGACCTCTCCTACGAGCAGTACTTC. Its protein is CASSLRDLSYEQYF.

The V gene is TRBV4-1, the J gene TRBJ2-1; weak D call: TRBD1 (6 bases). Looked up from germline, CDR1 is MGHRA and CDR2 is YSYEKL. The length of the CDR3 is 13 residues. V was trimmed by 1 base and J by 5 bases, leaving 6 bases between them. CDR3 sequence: CASSQGDNNEQFF. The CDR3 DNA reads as TGCGCCAGCAGCCAAGGGGACAACAATGAGCAGTTCTTC.

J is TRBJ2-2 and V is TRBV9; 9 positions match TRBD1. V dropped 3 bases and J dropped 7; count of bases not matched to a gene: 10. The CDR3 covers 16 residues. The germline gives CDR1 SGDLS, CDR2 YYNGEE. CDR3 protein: CASSGIGQGRGGELFF. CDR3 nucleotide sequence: TGTGCCAGCAGCGGAATCGGACAGGGGAGGGGCGGGGAGCTGTTTTTT.

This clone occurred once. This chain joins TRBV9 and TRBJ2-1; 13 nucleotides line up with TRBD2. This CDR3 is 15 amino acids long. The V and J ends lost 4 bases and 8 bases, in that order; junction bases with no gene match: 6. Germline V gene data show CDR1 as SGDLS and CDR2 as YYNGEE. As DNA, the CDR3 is TGTGCCAGCAGCCCCACTAGCGGGGGGGCCGATGAGCAGTTCTTC. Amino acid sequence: CASSPTSGGADEQFF.

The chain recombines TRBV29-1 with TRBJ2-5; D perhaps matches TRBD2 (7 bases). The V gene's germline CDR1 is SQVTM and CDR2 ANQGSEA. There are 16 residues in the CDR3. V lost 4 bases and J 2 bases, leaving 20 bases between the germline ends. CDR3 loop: CSVGVTGGGRQETQYF. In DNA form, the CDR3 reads TGCAGCGTTGGCGTAACGGGCGGGGGCAGACAAGAGACCCAGTACTTC.

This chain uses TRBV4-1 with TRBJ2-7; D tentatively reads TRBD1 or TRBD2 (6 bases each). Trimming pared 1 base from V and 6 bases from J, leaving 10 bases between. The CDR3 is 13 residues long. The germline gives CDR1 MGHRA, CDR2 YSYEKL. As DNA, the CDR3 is TGCGCCAGCAGCCAAGTTGGGGGGCCCGAGCAGTACTTC. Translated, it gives CASSQVGGPEQYF.

CDR3 nucleotide sequence: TGTGCCAGCAGCCCAAACGGACAGGGGGGATATTACAATGAGCAGTTCTTC. It encodes CASSPNGQGGYYNEQFF. This chain joins TRBV7-9 and TRBJ2-1, with TRBD1 matching over 10 bases. Germline V gene lookup returns CDR1 SEHNR and CDR2 FQNEAQ (reference sequence). V shed 5 bases and J 4 bases; nucleotides not matched to a gene: 11. The CDR3 extends over 17 amino acids.

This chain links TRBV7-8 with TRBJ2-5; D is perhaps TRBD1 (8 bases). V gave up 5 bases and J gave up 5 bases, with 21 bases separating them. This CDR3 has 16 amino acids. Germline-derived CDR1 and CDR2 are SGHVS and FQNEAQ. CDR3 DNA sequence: TGTGCCAGCAGCCGGAGGACAGGGACTAAGAGGGAGACCCAGTACTTC. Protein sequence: CASSRRTGTKRETQYF.

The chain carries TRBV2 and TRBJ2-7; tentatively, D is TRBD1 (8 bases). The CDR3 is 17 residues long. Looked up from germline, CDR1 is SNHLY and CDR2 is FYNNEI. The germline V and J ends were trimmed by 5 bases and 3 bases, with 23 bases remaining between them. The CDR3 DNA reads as TGTGCCAGCAGTTCCTGGGGGGGGAGGACAGGGATCTACGAGCAGTACTTC. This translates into CASSSWGGRTGIYEQYF.

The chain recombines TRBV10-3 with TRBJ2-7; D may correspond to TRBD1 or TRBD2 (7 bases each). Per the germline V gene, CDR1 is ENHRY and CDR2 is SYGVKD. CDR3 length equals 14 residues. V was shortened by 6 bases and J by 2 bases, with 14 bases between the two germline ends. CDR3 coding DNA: TGTGCCATCAGGAGCGGGACAGATACCTACGAGCAGTACTTC. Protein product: CAIRSGTDTYEQYF.

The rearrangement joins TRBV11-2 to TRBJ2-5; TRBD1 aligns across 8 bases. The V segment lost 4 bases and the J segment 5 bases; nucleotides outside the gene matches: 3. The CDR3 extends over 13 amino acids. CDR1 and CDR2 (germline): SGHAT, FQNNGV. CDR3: CASSSGGAETQYF. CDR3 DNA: TGTGCCAGCAGCTCAGGGGGCGCGGAGACCCAGTACTTC.

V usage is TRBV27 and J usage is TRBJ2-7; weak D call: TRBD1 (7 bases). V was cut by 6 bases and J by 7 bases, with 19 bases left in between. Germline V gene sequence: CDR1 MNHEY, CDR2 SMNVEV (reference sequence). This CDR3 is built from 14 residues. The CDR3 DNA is TGTGCCAGCAGCCTCAGGGGGGAAAGCTCGGAGCAGTACTTC. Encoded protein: CASSLRGESSEQYF.

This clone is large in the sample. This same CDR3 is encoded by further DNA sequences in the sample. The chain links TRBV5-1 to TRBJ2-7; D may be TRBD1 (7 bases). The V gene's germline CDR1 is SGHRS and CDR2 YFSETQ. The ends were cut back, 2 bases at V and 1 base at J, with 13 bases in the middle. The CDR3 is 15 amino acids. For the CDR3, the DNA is TGCGCCAGCAGCTTCGCGCAGGGGGGATCCTACGAGCAGTACTTC. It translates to CASSFAQGGSYEQYF.

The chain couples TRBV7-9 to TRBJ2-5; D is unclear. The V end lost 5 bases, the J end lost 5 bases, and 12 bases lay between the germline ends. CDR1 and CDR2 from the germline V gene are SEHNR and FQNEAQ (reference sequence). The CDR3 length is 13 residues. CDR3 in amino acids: CASSQPSKETQYF. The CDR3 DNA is TGTGCCAGCAGCCAACCCAGTAAGGAGACCCAGTACTTC.

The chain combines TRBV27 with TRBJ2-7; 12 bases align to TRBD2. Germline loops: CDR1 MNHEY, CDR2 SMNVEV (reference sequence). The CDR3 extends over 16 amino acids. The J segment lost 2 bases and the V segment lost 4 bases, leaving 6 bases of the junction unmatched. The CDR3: CASSSPGLAGTYEQYF. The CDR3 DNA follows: TGTGCCAGCAGTTCCCCCGGACTAGCGGGGACCTACGAGCAGTACTTC.

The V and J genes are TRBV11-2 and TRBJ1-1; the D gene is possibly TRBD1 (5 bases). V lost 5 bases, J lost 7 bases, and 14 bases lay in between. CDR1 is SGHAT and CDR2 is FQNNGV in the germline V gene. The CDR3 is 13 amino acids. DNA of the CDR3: TGTGCCAGCAGCCTGGGTGTGGGACGTGAAGCTTTCTTT. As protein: CASSLGVGREAFF.

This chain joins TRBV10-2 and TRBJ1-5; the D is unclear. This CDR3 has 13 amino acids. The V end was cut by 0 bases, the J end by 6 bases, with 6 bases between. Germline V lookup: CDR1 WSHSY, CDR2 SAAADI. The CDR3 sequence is CASSESYTQPQHF. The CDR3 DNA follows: TGCGCCAGCAGTGAGTCGTATACTCAGCCCCAGCATTTT.

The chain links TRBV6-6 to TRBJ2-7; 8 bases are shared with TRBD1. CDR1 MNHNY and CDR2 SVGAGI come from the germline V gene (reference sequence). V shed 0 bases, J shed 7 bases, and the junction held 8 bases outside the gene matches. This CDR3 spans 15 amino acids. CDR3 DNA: TGTGCCAGCAGTTACTCGGAGGACAGGGCTTTAGAGCAGTACTTC. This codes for CASSYSEDRALEQYF.

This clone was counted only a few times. The CDR3 loop reads CASSRRALYNEQFF. As DNA, the CDR3 is TGTGCCAGCAGCCGACGGGCCCTCTACAATGAGCAGTTCTTC. The chain is built from TRBV7-6 and TRBJ2-1; D is unresolved. The CDR3 length is 14 residues. Trimming shortened V by 5 bases and J by 3 bases, and 11 bases separated the two germline ends. Germline assignment: CDR1 SGHVS and CDR2 FNYEAQ.

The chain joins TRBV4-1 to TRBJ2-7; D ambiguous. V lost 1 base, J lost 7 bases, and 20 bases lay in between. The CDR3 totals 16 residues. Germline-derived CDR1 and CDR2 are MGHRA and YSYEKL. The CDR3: CASSQGGDWALNEQYF. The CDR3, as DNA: TGCGCCAGCAGCCAAGGTGGTGATTGGGCCCTTAATGAGCAGTACTTC.

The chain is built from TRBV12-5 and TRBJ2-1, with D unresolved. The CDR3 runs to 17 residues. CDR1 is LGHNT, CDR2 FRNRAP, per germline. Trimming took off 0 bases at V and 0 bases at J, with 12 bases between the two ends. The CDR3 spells CASGLVPSVSSYNEQFF. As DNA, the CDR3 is TGTGCTAGTGGTTTGGTCCCCTCAGTGAGCTCCTACAATGAGCAGTTCTTC.

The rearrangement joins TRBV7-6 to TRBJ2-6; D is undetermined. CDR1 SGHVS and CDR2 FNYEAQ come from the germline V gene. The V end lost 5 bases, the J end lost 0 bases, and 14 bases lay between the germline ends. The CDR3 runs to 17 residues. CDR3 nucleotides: TGTGCCAGCAGCCCGACCCTAACGCACTCTGGGGCCAACGTCCTGACTTTC. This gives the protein CASSPTLTHSGANVLTF.

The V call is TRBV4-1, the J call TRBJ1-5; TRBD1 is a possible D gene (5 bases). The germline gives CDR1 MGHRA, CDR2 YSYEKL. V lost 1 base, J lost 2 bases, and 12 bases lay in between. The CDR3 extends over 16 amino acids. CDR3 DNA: TGCGCCAGCAGCCAAGGGGGCTGGCGGGGCAATCAGCCCCAGCATTTT. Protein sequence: CASSQGGWRGNQPQHF.